This T cell receptor beta chain was identified in a study of cytomegalovirus exposure and HLA in healthy donors. Across the whole study: It was reported in a later analysis that the same platform had been used for the 120 or so validation repertoires as for the 550 to 700 first-cohort repertoires. Findings and limits, study-wide: It was found in a later analysis that first-cohort TCR clusters tended to co-occur in the 90 to 150 validation repertoires. In vitro work confirmed that three CMV-associated chains recognize CMV antigens.

Generated by immunoSEQ multiplex PCR, the TCRdb table keeps only in-frame clones and is missing some. Among around 300,000 clones listed, approximately 85% were seen once. Note on this clone: Its matching antigen is unknown.

CDR1 and CDR2 from the germline V gene are MGHRA and YSYEKL. This CDR3 region has 16 residues. The V end lost 3 bases, the J end lost 4 bases, and 18 bases lay between the germline ends. The genes are TRBV4-1 and TRBJ1-1; tentative D call: TRBD1 (5 bases). The sample comprised PBMCs. This TCR was sampled from a man aged 25-45 years in good health and CMV-seronegative. CDR3 region: CASSHPRGGWGTEAFF. The CDR3 DNA reads TGCGCCAGCAGCCACCCCCGGGGGGGTTGGGGCACTGAAGCTTTCTTT.